The entry below gives a single TCR beta chain sequence along with its context. The assay was immunoSEQ multiplex PCR, and TCRdb's table has in-frame clones only and misses some. Here the sample spans some 71,000 clones, 90% to 95% being singletons. The sample comes from a study of T cell changes during pregnancy in multiple sclerosis. V was pared by 5 bases and J by 6 bases, with 13 bases of the junction left unmatched. The CDR3 consists of 16 residues. Germline values: CDR1 MNHEY, CDR2 SMNVEV (reference sequence). The rearrangement links TRBV27 to TRBJ2-1, with TRBD2 identical over 7 bases. The sequencing used peripheral blood, collected after pregnancy. This receptor was identified in a female donor with multiple sclerosis, enrolled in a pregnancy study. CDR3 sequence reads: CASSPLVGRGINEQFF. The CDR3 nucleotides read TGTGCCAGCAGTCCCCTCGTGGGGAGGGGAATCAATGAGCAGTTCTTC.